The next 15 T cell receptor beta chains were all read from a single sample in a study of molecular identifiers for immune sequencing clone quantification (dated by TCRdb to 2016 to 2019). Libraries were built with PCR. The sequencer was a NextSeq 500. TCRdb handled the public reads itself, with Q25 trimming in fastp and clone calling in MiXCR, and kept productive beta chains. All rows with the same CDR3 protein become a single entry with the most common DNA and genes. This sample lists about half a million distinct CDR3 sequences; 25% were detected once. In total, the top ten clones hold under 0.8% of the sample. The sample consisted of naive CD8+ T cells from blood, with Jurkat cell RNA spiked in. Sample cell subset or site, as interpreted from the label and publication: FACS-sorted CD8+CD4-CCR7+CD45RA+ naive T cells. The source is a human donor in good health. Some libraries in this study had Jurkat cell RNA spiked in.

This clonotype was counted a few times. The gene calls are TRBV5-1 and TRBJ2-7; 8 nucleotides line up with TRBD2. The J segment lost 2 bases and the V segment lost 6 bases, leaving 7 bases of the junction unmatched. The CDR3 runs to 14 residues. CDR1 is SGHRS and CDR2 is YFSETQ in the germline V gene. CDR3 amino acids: CASKGLAEAYEQYF. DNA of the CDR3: TGCGCCAGCAAAGGACTAGCCGAAGCCTACGAGCAGTACTTC.

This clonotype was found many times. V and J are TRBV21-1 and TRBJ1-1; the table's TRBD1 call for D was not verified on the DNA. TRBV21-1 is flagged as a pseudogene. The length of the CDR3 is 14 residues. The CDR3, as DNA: TGTGCCAGCACCCCCTGGACTGGAAACACTGAAGCTTTCTTT. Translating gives CASTPWTGNTEAFF.

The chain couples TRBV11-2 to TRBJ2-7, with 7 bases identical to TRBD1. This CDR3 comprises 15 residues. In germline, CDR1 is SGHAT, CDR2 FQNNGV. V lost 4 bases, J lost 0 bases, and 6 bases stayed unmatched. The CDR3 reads CASSSDRPSSYEQYF. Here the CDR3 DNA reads TGTGCCAGCAGCTCGGACAGGCCGAGCTCCTACGAGCAGTACTTC. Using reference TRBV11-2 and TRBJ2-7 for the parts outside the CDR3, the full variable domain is EAGVAQSPRYKIIEKRQSVAFWCNPISGHATLYWYQQILGQGPKLLIQFQNNGVVDDSQLPKDRFSAERLKGVDSTLKIQPAKLEDSAVYLCASSSDRPSSYEQYFGPGTRLTVT.

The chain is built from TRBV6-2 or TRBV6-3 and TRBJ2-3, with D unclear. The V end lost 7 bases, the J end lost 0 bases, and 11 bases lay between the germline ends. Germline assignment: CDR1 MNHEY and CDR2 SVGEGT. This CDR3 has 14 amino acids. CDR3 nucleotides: TGTGCCAGCAACGTGAGGTGTAGCACAGATACGCAGTATTTT. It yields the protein CASNVRCSTDTQYF.

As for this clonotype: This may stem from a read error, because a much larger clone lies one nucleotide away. The CDR3, as DNA: TGCAGCGTTGAAATTAGGCCGGGGCAATACACTGAAGCTTTCTTT. It yields the protein CSVEIRPGQYTEAFF. V usage is TRBV29-1 and J usage is TRBJ1-1, with a possible D match to TRBD1 (5 bases). V shed 2 bases and J shed 3 bases, with 16 bases lying between them. Germline loops: CDR1 SQVTM, CDR2 ANQGSEA. The length of the CDR3 is 15 residues. Drawing the rest from reference TRBV29-1 and TRBJ1-1, the complete variable domain is SAVISQKPSRDICQRGTSLTIQCQVDSQVTMMFWYRQQPGQSLTLIATANQGSEATYESGFVIDKFPISRPNLTFSTLTVSNMSPEDSSIYLCSVEIRPGQYTEAFFGQGTRLTVV.

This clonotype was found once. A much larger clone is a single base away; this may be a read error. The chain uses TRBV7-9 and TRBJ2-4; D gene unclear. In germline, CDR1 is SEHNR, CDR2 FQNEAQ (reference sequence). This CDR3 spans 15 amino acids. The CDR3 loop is CASSSDGLAKNIQCF. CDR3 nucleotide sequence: TGTGCCAGCAGCTCGGACGGTTTAGCCAAAAACATTCAGTGCTTC.

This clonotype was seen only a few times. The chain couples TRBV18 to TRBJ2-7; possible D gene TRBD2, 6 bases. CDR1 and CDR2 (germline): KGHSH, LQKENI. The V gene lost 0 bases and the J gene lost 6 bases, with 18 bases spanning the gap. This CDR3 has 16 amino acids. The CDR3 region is CASSPPVAGPSSEQYF. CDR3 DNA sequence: TGTGCCAGCTCACCACCGGTCGCGGGGCCCTCGTCCGAGCAGTACTTC. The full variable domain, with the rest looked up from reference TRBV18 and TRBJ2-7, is NAGVMQNPRHLVRRRGQEARLRCSPMKGHSHVYWYRQLPEEGLKFMVYLQKENIIDESGMPKERFSAEFPKEGPSILRIQQVVRGDSAAYFCASSPPVAGPSSEQYFGPGTRLTVT.

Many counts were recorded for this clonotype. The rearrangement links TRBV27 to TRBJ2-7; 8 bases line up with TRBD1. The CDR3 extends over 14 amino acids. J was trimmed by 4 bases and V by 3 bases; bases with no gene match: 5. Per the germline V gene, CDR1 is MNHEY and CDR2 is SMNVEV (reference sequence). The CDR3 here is CASSLTGAGYEQYF. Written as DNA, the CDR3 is TGTGCCAGCAGTTTGACAGGGGCAGGGTACGAGCAGTACTTC.

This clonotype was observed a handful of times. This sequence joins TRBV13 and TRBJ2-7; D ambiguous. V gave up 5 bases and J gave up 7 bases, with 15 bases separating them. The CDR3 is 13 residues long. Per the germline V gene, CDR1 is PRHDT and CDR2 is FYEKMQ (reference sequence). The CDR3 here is CASSPDVGWEQYF. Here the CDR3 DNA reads TGTGCCAGCAGCCCCGACGTGGGGTGGGAGCAGTACTTC.

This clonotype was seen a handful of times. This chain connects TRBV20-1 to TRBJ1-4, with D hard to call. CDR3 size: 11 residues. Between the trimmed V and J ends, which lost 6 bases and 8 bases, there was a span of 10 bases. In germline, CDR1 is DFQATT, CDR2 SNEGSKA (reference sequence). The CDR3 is CSAPDGEKLFF. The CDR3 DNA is TGCAGTGCCCCGGACGGGGAAAAACTGTTTTTT.

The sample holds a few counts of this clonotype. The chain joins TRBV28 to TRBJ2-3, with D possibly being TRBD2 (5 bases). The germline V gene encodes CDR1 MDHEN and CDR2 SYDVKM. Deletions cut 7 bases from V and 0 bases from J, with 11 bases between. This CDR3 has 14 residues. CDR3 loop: CASTEGSSTDTQYF. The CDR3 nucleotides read TGTGCCAGCACAGAGGGCTCTAGCACAGATACGCAGTATTTT. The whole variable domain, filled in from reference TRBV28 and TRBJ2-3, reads DVKVTQSSRYLVKRTGEKVFLECVQDMDHENMFWYRQDPGLGLRLIYFSYDVKMKEKGDIPEGYSVSREKKERFSLILESASTNQTSMYLCASTEGSSTDTQYFGPGTRLTVL.

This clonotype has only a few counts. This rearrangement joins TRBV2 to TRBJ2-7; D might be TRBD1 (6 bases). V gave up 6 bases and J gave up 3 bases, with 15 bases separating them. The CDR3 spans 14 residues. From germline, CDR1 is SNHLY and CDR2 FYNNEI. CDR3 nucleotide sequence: TGTGCCAGCAGCGACGCCGCAGGGGACTACGAGCAGTACTTC. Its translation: CASSDAAGDYEQYF.

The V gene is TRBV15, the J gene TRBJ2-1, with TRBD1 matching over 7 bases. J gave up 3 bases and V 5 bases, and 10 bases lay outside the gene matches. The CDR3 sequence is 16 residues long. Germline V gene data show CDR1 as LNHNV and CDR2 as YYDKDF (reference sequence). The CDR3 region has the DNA TGTGCCACCAGCCCCTATAGACAGGGTTACTACAATGAGCAGTTCTTC. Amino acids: CATSPYRQGYYNEQFF.

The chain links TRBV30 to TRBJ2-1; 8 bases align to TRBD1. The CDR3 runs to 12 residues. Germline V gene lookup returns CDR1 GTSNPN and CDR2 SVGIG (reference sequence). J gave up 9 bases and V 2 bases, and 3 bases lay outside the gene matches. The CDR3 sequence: CAWSQGAVEQFF. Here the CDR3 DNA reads TGTGCCTGGAGTCAGGGGGCGGTTGAGCAGTTCTTC.

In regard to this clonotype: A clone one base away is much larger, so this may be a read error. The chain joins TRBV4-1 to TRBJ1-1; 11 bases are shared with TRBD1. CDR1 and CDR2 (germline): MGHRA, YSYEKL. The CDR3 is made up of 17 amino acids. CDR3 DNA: TGCGCCAGCAGCCAAGATAGCGGACAGGGGGCGCAGACTGAAGCTCTCTTT. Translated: CASSQDSGQGAQTEALF.